This T cell receptor (beta chain) was recovered during a study of blood T cells in healthy people across ages. The study drew donors from healthy Caucasian individuals in Russia aged roughly 6 to 90. Alongside a J-beta primer mix, a sample-barcoded 5' primer served in a second PCR lasting roughly 6 to 11 cycles. TCRdb fed the 5' RACE reads into MiXCR, producing one record per CDR3 protein. The repertoire consists of roughly 1,500,000 distinct CDR3 sequences, with around 35% occurring once and the leading ten covering roughly 12%. The CDR3 covers 14 residues. Unmatched junction bases numbered 2, after V lost 0 bases and J lost 4 bases. Germline V gene lookup returns CDR1 LGHDT and CDR2 YNNKEL (reference sequence). This clonotype showed up just a few times.

The chain couples TRBV3-1 to TRBJ2-5; 7 nucleotides agree with TRBD1. Sequences were obtained from blood. This clonotype originated in a woman aged 30 to 39 in good health. The CDR3 region has the DNA TGTGCCAGCAGCCAAGAAAACAGGGGAGAGACCCAGTACTTC. Translation gives CASSQENRGETQYF.